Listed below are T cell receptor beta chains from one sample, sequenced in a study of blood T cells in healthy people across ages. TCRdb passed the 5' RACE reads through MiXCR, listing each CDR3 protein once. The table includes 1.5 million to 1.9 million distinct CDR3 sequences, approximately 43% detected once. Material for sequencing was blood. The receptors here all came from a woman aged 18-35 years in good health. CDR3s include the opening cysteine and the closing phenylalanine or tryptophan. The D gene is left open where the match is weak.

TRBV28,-,CASSSIPGTPFTETQYF
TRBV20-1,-,CSARSVLYEQYF
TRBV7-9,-,CASSLARGSLADTQYF
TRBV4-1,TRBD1,CASSQGQGAFQPQHF
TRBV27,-,CASSLSSGPYGYTF
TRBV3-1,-,CASSQGKSTEAFF
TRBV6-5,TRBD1,CASRPDRGQTYEQYF
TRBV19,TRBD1,CASRTDRAVHQPQHF
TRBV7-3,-,CASSFQASTGELFF
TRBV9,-,CASSVGQTNYGYTF
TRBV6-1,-,CASSEVGHYEQYF
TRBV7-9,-,CASSLVVQSRDEQYF
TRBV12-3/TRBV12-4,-,CDSSLRVSPLHF
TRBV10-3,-,CAILDSSSYTEQFF
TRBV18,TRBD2,CASSPGLAGVETQYF
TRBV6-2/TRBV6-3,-,CASSYTGSNDGYTF
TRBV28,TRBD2,CASRLAGLEQYF
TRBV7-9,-,CASSAVRLPNYEQYF
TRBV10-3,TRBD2,CAISEAGFGYEQYF
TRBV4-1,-,CASSQGTGYTYEQYF
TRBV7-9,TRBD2,CASSTTSSVIQHNEQFF
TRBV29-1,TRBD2,CSVDRSGSRIEQFF
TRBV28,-,CASSPRLQETQYF
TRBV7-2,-,CASSPEEYLNTEAFF
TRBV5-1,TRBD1,CASSSGDRALYNEQFF
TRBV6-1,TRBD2,CASKWTSGLYEQYF
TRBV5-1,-,CASSWSDGSSGNTIYF
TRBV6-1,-,CASSENSYTEAFF
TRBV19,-,CASSIGTGYGYTF
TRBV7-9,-,CASSSSSSDQETQYF
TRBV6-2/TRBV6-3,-,CASRGRIDTQYF
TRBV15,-,CATTDSYNSPLHF
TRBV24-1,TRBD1,CATSDWRTGRTGELFF
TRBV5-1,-,CASSLAGDFDEQFF
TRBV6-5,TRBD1,CASSPNRGPDTEAFF
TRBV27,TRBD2,CASSSSGRNEQFF
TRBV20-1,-,CSATPGASTDTQYF
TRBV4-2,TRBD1,CASGNRGPFGEKLFF
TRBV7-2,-,CASSLNGPRVSTEAFF
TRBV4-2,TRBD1,CASSQGTGYNQPQHF
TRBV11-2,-,CASSQPPELFF
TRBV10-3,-,CAISVTSTDTQYF
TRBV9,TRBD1,CASSAPGTGDYGYTF
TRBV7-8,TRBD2,CASSTRGSGADTQYF
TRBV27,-,CATRQARVLTF
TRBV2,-,CASTGEWGTEAFF